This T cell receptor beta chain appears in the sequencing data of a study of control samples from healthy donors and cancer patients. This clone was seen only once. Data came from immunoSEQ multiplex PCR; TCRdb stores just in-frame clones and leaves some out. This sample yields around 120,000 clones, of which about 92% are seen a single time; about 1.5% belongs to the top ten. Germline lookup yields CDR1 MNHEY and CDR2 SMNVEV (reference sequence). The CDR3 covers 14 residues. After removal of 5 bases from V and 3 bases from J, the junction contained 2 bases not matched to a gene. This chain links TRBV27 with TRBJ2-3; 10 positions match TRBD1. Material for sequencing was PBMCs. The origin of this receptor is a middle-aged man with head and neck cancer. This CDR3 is CASSTGQGTDTQYF. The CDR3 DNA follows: TGTGCCAGCAGTACGGGACAGGGGACAGATACGCAGTATTTT.